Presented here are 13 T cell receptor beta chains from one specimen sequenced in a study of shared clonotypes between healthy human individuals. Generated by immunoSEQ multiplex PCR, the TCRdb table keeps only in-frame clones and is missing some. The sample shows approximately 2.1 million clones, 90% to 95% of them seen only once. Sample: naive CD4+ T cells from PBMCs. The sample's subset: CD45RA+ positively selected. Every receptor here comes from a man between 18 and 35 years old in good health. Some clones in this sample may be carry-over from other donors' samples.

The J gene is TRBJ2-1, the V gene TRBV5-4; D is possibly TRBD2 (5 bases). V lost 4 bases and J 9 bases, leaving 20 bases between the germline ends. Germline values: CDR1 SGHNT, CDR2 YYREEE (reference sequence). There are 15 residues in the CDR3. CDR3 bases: TGTGCCAGCAGCAGAGAGGGAAAGGTGGTTGCTGAGCAGTTCTTC. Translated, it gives CASSREGKVVAEQFF.

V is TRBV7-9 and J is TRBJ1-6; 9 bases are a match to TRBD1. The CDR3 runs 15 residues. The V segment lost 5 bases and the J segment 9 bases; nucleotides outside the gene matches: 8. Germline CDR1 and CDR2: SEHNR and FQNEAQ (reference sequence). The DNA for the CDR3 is TGTGCCAGCAGCCCCTGGGACAGGGACGGTTCACCCCTCCACTTT. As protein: CASSPWDRDGSPLHF.

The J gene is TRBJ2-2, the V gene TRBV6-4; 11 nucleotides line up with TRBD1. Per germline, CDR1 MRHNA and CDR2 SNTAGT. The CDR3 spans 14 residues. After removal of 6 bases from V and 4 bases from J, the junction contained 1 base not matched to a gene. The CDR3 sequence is CASRGTGGTGELFF. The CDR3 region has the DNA TGTGCCAGCAGGGGGACAGGGGGCACCGGGGAGCTGTTTTTT.

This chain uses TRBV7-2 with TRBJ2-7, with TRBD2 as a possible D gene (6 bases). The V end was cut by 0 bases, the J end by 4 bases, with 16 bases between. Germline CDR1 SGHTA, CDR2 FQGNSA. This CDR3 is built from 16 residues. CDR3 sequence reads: CASSLAHLTGVYEQYF. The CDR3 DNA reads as TGTGCCAGCAGCTTAGCGCATCTGACGGGGGTATACGAGCAGTACTTC.

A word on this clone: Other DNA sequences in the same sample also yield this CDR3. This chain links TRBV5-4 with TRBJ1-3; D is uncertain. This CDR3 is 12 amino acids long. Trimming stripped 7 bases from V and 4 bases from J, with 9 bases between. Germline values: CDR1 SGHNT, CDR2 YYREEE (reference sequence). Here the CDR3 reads CASSLGGNTIYF. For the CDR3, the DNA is TGTGCCAGCTCTCTTGGGGGAAACACCATATATTTT. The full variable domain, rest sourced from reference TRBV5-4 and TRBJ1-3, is ETGVTQSPTHLIKTRGQQVTLRCSSQSGHNTVSWYQQALGQGPQFIFQYYREEENGRGNFPPRFSGLQFPNYSSELNVNALELDDSALYLCASSLGGNTIYFGEGSWLTVV.

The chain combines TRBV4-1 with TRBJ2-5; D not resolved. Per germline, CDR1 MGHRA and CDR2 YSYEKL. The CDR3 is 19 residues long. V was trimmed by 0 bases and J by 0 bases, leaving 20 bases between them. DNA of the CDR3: TGCGCCAGCAGCCAAGATCTGCCCCTGTATGATCCGTACCAAGAGACCCAGTACTTC. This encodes CASSQDLPLYDPYQETQYF.

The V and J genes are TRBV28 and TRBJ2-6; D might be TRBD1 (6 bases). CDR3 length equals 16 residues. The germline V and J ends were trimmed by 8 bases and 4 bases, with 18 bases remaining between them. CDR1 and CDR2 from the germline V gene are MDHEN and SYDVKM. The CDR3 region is CASALAGAEGANVLTF. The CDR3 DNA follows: TGTGCCAGCGCCCTAGCAGGGGCGGAGGGGGCCAACGTCCTGACTTTC. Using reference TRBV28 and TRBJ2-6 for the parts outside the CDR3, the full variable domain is DVKVTQSSRYLVKRTGEKVFLECVQDMDHENMFWYRQDPGLGLRLIYFSYDVKMKEKGDIPEGYSVSREKKERFSLILESASTNQTSMYLCASALAGAEGANVLTFGAGSRLTVL.

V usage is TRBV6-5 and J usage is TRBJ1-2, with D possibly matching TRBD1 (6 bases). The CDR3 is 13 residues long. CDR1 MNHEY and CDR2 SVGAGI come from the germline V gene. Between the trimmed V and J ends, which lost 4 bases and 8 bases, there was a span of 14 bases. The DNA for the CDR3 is TGTGCCAGCAGTTCCCCAGGGGTTGGGGGCTACACCTTC. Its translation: CASSSPGVGGYTF.

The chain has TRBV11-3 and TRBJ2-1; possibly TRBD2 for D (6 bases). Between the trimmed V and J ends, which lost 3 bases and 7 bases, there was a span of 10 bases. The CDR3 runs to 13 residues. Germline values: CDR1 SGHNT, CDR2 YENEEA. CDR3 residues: CASSFTAGNEQFF. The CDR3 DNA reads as TGTGCCAGCAGCTTTACCGCGGGGAATGAGCAGTTCTTC.

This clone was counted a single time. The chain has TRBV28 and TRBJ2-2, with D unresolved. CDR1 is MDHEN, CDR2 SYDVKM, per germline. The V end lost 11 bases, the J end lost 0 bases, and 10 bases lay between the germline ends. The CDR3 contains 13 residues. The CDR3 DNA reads TGTGCCGCCGGGCGTCCGAACACCGGGGAGCTGTTTTTT. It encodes CAAGRPNTGELFF.

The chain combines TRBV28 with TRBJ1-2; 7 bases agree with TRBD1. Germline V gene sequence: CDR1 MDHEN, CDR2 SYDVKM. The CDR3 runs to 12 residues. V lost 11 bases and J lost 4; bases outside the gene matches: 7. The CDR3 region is CAGRQGLYGYTF. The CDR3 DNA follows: TGTGCCGGCCGACAGGGACTCTATGGCTACACCTTC.

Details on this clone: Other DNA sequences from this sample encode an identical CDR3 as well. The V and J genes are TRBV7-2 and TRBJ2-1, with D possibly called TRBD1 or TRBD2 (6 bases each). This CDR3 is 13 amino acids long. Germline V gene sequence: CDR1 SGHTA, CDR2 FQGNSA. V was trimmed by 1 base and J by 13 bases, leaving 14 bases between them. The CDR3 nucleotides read TGTGCCAGCAGCTTAGTCCCAAGGGGGGAACAGTTCTTC. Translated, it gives CASSLVPRGEQFF.

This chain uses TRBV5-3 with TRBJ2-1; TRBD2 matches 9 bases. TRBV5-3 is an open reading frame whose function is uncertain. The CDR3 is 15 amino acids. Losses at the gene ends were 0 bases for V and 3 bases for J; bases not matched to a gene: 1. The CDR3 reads CARSLASGNYNEQFF. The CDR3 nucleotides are TGTGCCAGAAGCTTGGCTAGCGGGAACTACAATGAGCAGTTCTTC.